A selection of T cell receptor beta chains follows, all from one sample in a study of T cells in Graves' hyperthyroidism and ophthalmopathy. TCRdb re-called the multiplex PCR reads through MiXCR, storing one row per CDR3 protein. The sample carries approximately 710,000 distinct CDR3 sequences, roughly 17% recorded once. The specimen was blood. These receptors were taken from a man aged 50 to 59 with Graves' hyperthyroidism. The CDR3 runs from the conserved cysteine through the conserved F or W. Each record gives: V gene, CDR3 length, clone size, J gene, D gene, CDR3 protein, CDR3 DNA. A D gene is named only where the DNA matches it firmly. Size is stated for part of the rows, as once, few or many counts, or as a class when the clone is expanded.

>TRBV24-1|16|-|TRBJ2-2|TRBD1
CATSDPGGPTTGELFF
TGTGCCACCAGTGATCCAGGGGGCCCGACCACCGGGGAGCTGTTTTTT
>TRBV2|16|many|TRBJ2-2|TRBD2
CASSEALAGQTGELFF
TGTGCCAGCAGTGAAGCACTAGCGGGACAGACCGGGGAGCTGTTTTTT
>TRBV7-6|16|-|TRBJ2-3|TRBD2
CASSKLAGLDGDTQYF
TGTGCCAGCAGTAAACTAGCGGGACTTGACGGGGATACGCAGTATTTT
>TRBV9|16|few|TRBJ1-4|-
CASSPNWAGVDEKLFF
TGTGCCAGCAGCCCCAATTGGGCAGGAGTTGATGAAAAACTGTTTTTT
>TRBV11-2|14|few|TRBJ1-4|-
CASSLIQGDEKLFF
TGTGCCAGCAGCTTAATCCAAGGGGATGAAAAACTGTTTTTT
>TRBV28|17|-|TRBJ2-5|-
CASSSRDSPYLGETQYF
TGTGCCAGCAGTTCCCGGGACTCGCCCTACTTAGGAGAGACCCAGTACTTC
>TRBV28|12|many|TRBJ1-1|-
CASSAGITEAFF
TGTGCCAGCAGTGCAGGGATCACTGAAGCTTTCTTT
>TRBV19|17|few|TRBJ2-7|TRBD2
CASSIWGTSGLPYEQYF
TGTGCCAGTAGTATATGGGGGACTAGCGGGCTTCCCTACGAGCAGTACTTC
>TRBV20-1|14|-|TRBJ2-7|TRBD1
CSASALGQVYEQYF
TGCAGTGCTAGTGCTCTTGGACAGGTCTACGAGCAGTACTTC
>TRBV2|17|-|TRBJ2-5|TRBD1
CASSVKDRGLYQETQYF
TGTGCCAGCAGTGTGAAGGACAGGGGGCTGTACCAAGAGACCCAGTACTTC
>TRBV7-6|15|few|TRBJ2-2|-
CASSPQRSYTGELFF
TGTGCCAGCAGCCCCCAGCGGAGCTACACCGGGGAGCTGTTTTTT
>TRBV29-1|13|-|TRBJ2-2|TRBD1
CSVGQENTGELFF
TGCAGCGTGGGACAGGAGAACACCGGGGAGCTGTTTTTT
>TRBV5-1|17|many|TRBJ2-1|-
CASSTRPPRDSYNEQFF
TGCGCCAGCAGTACGCGGCCCCCCAGGGACTCCTACAATGAGCAGTTCTTC
>TRBV28|15|many|TRBJ1-2|TRBD1
CASILPGQGVGGYTF
TGTGCCAGCATTTTACCGGGACAGGGCGTCGGTGGCTACACCTTC
>TRBV13|14|-|TRBJ2-7|TRBD1
CASSDQGQYYEQYF
TGTGCCAGCAGCGACCAGGGACAGTACTACGAGCAGTACTTC
>TRBV7-9|14|many|TRBJ1-1|-
CASSLGVWHTEAFF
TGTGCCAGCAGCTTAGGTGTATGGCACACTGAAGCTTTCTTT
>TRBV30|13|many|TRBJ1-5|-
CAWSDFVRGPQHF
TGTGCCTGGAGTGATTTTGTTCGGGGTCCCCAGCATTTT
>TRBV10-2|19|few|TRBJ2-1|TRBD2
CASPGGNGNPRFDYNEQFF
TGCGCCAGCCCCGGGGGGAACGGAAACCCTCGATTTGACTACAATGAGCAGTTCTTC
>TRBV24-1|17|many|TRBJ2-1|TRBD2
CATSDPSGSPYYNEQFF
TGTGCCACCAGTGATCCGAGCGGGAGCCCATATTACAATGAGCAGTTCTTC
>TRBV6-1|14|many|TRBJ2-3|-
CASSSSLLADTQYF
TGTGCCAGCAGTTCCTCCTTATTGGCAGATACGCAGTATTTT
>TRBV28|15|many|TRBJ2-2|-
CASSYRSRNTGELFF
TGTGCCAGCAGCTACCGTAGTCGAAACACCGGGGAGCTGTTTTTT
>TRBV7-9|16|many|TRBJ2-1|TRBD1
CASSLAGTGAYNEQFF
TGTGCCAGCAGCTTAGCAGGGACAGGAGCCTACAATGAGCAGTTCTTC
>TRBV5-1|18|many|TRBJ1-6|TRBD1
CASSLFGTGSSYNSPLHF
TGCGCCAGCAGCTTGTTCGGGACAGGGAGCTCCTATAATTCACCCCTCCACTTT
>TRBV3-1|14|-|TRBJ2-7|-
CASSQGQLRYEQYF
TGTGCCAGCAGCCAAGGGCAGCTACGCTACGAGCAGTACTTC
>TRBV6-2/TRBV6-3|14|many|TRBJ1-6|-
CAIKPGLLNSPLHF
TGTGCCATTAAACCGGGACTTTTGAATTCACCCCTCCACTTT
>TRBV30|15|-|TRBJ2-5|TRBD1
CASTSDRGYKETQYF
TGTGCCTCAACTTCGGACAGGGGGTATAAAGAGACCCAGTACTTC
>TRBV6-2/TRBV6-3|15|-|TRBJ1-1|-
CASSKLDSVDTEAFF
TGTGCCAGCAGTAAGTTGGACAGCGTTGACACTGAAGCTTTCTTT
>TRBV20-1|11|few|TRBJ2-1|-
CSVTAGWEQFF
TGCAGTGTCACAGCAGGCTGGGAGCAGTTCTTC
>TRBV4-3|15|few|TRBJ2-7|TRBD2
CASSHLAGDSYEQYF
TGCGCCAGCAGCCACTTAGCGGGAGATTCCTACGAGCAGTACTTC
>TRBV30|13|-|TRBJ2-7|-
CAWSVRLTYEQYF
TGTGCCTGGAGTGTAAGACTAACCTACGAGCAGTACTTC
>TRBV7-2|14|many|TRBJ2-7|TRBD2
CASSLTSGGYEQYF
TGTGCCAGCAGCTTAACTAGCGGGGGATACGAGCAGTACTTC
>TRBV6-1|15|-|TRBJ1-5|-
CASIGASLPNQPQHF
TGTGCCAGCATTGGGGCCAGCCTCCCTAATCAGCCCCAGCATTTT
>TRBV30|15|many|TRBJ2-5|TRBD2
CAWSGSGVSPETQYF
TGTGCCTGGAGTGGTAGCGGGGTCTCCCCAGAGACCCAGTACTTC
>TRBV29-1|13|many|TRBJ2-5|-
CSAENHGQETQYF
TGCAGCGCTGAGAACCACGGACAAGAGACCCAGTACTTC
>TRBV18|18|-|TRBJ2-5|TRBD1
CASSPNIFRQGSQETQYF
TGTGCCAGCTCACCCAACATATTTCGACAGGGGAGTCAAGAGACCCAGTACTTC
>TRBV19|13|many|TRBJ1-4|TRBD1
CASTPGQSEKLFF
TGTGCCAGTACACCGGGACAGTCTGAAAAACTGTTTTTT
>TRBV11-2|16|many|TRBJ2-7|-
CASSLFPTTNRYEQYF
TGTGCCAGCAGCTTATTCCCCACTACTAACCGCTACGAGCAGTACTTC
>TRBV24-1|13|many|TRBJ2-7|-
CATRNSGSYEQYF
TGTGCCACCAGGAATAGCGGTTCCTACGAGCAGTACTTC
>TRBV9|14|-|TRBJ2-7|TRBD1
CASSPDRGRHEQYF
TGTGCCAGCAGCCCGGACAGGGGGCGCCACGAGCAGTACTTC
>TRBV9|16|few|TRBJ2-5|TRBD2
CASSVLGLAGGETQYF
TGTGCCAGCAGCGTACTAGGGCTAGCGGGAGGGGAGACCCAGTACTTC
>TRBV2|15|many|TRBJ2-3|-
CASSVPRTFHDTQYF
TGTGCCAGCAGTGTGCCCCGGACTTTCCACGATACGCAGTATTTT
>TRBV7-2|16|many|TRBJ2-7|TRBD1
CASRSVRTGETYEQYF
TGTGCCAGCAGATCTGTTCGGACAGGGGAAACCTACGAGCAGTACTTC
>TRBV7-8|16|many|TRBJ2-5|TRBD1
CASSLGQGMYQETQYF
TGTGCCAGCAGCTTAGGACAGGGGATGTACCAAGAGACCCAGTACTTC
>TRBV7-9|16|-|TRBJ2-2|TRBD2
CASSLGGLASTGELFF
TGTGCCAGCAGCTTAGGGGGACTAGCGAGCACCGGGGAGCTGTTTTTT
>TRBV9|15|-|TRBJ2-1|-
CASSVDGGSHNEQFF
TGTGCCAGCAGCGTAGATGGGGGCAGCCACAATGAGCAGTTCTTC
>TRBV11-2|15|-|TRBJ1-1|TRBD1
CASSLRTGARTEAFF
TGTGCCAGCAGCCTTCGGACAGGGGCGCGCACTGAAGCTTTCTTT
>TRBV24-1|16|-|TRBJ1-5|TRBD1
CATSEAGTGSNQPQHF
TGTGCCACCAGTGAAGCCGGGACAGGTTCCAATCAGCCCCAGCATTTT
>TRBV5-1|13|many|TRBJ2-1|TRBD2
CASSREETREQFF
TGCGCCAGCAGCCGGGAGGAGACTAGAGAGCAGTTCTTC
>TRBV7-2|17|few|TRBJ1-3|-
CASSLGVGQNSGNTIYF
TGTGCCAGCAGCTTAGGGGTGGGACAAAACTCTGGAAACACCATATATTTT
>TRBV24-1|19|-|TRBJ2-1|TRBD2
CATSDTGTSGSASYNEQFF
TGTGCCACCAGTGACACCGGGACTAGCGGGAGTGCATCCTACAATGAGCAGTTCTTC
>TRBV27|17|many|TRBJ2-1|-
CASSLAPVGVTYNEQFF
TGTGCCAGCAGTTTAGCCCCAGTGGGAGTGACCTACAATGAGCAGTTCTTC
>TRBV3-1|14|few|TRBJ2-1|-
CASSQDQGSSEQFF
TGTGCCAGCAGCCAAGATCAGGGGTCTAGTGAGCAGTTCTTC
>TRBV10-2|16|few|TRBJ2-2|TRBD1
CASMGRQGQDTGELFF
TGCGCCAGCATGGGAAGACAGGGCCAGGACACCGGGGAGCTGTTTTTT
>TRBV18|15|-|TRBJ1-1|TRBD1
CASSAGQGAVTEAFF
TGTGCCAGCTCAGCCGGACAGGGGGCGGTCACTGAAGCTTTCTTT
>TRBV27|13|many|TRBJ1-5|-
CASSYGMFQPQHF
TGTGCCAGCAGTTACGGGATGTTTCAGCCCCAGCATTTT
>TRBV10-1|13|few|TRBJ2-7|-
CASSESVPYEQYF
TGCGCCAGCAGTGAATCCGTTCCCTACGAGCAGTACTTC